Reported below is one TCR beta chain. Antigen unknown. V gave up 6 bases and J gave up 7 bases, with 15 bases separating them. The CDR3 runs 13 residues. CDR1 MDHEN and CDR2 SYDVKM come from the germline V gene. These data come from a study of OX40 agonist ivuxolimab in advanced cancers. Overall study: In this trial design, patients received ivuxolimab intravenously at 0.01 to 10 mg/kg every 2 weeks.

The assay was immunoSEQ multiplex PCR, and TCRdb's table has in-frame clones only and misses some. The sample consists of under 150,000 clones, around 87% of them appearing once. Patients were excluded for autoimmune disease history or systemic immunosuppression. Broader study findings: The mean number of expanded clones was higher in CD8+ T cells than in CD4+.

The rearrangement joins TRBV28 to TRBJ1-2, with D possibly matching TRBD1 (5 bases). This receptor was identified in an adult with an advanced solid tumor such as melanoma, head and neck, liver or kidney cancer. The source material was CD4+ or CD8+ T cells sorted from blood, sampled in a trial of the OX40 agonist ivuxolimab. The CDR3, as DNA: TGTGCCAGCAGCCTGGGGGGTCTGCGTGGCTACACCTTC. Translated, it gives CASSLGGLRGYTF.